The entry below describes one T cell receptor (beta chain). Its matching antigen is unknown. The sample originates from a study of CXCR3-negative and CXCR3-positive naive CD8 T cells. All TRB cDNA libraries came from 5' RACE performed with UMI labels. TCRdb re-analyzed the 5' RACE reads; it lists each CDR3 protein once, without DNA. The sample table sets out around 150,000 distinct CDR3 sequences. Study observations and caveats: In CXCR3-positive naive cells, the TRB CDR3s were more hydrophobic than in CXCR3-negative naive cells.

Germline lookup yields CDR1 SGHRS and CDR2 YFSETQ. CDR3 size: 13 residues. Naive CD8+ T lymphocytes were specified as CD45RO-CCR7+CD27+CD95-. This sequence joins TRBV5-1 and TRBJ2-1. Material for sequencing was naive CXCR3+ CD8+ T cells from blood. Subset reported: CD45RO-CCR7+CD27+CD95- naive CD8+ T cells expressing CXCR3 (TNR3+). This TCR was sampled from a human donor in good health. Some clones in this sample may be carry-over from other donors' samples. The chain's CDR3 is CASSPVLNNEQFF.